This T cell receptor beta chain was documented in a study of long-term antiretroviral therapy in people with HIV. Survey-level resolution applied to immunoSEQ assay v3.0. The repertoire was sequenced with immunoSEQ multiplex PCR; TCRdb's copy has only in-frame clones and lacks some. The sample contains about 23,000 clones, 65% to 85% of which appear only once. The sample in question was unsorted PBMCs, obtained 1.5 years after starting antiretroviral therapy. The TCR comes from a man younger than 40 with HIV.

In DNA form, the CDR3 reads TGTGCCATCAGTGAGTCGAAGAGCAATCAGCCCCAGCATTTT. As protein: CAISESKSNQPQHF. The chain carries TRBV10-3 and TRBJ1-5; D is unclear. Germline CDR1 and CDR2: ENHRY and SYGVKD. Trimming left V 0 bases short and J 1 base short, with 4 bases between. The CDR3 consists of 14 residues.